The 27 T cell receptor beta chains in this list originate from one sample, sequenced in a study of blood T cell repertoires in COVID-19. Data came from immunoSEQ multiplex PCR; TCRdb stores just in-frame clones and leaves some out. The profile shows some 380,000 clones, over 65% of them singletons. The sequenced sample was peripheral blood. All receptors derive from a human donor with acute or convalescent COVID-19. The donor label of this sample is uncertain.

About this clone itself: At one end, the junction sequence differs from germline, possibly due to a read error. The rearrangement joins TRBV4-1 to TRBJ1-5; 7 bases match TRBD1. The germline CDR1 and CDR2 sequences are MGHRA and YSYEKL. This CDR3 has 15 amino acids. CDR3 residues: CASSQDRAERQPQHF. DNA of the CDR3: TGCGCCAGCAGTCAAGACAGGGCGGAACGTCAGCCCCAGCATTTT.

The V and J genes are TRBV10-2 and TRBJ1-2; D is uncertain. CDR1 is WSHSY, CDR2 SAAADI, per germline. The CDR3 totals 13 residues. V lost 0 bases and J 7 bases, leaving 9 bases between the germline ends. This chain's CDR3 is CASSESPGSGYTF. DNA for the CDR3: TGCGCCAGCAGTGAGTCCCCGGGGTCTGGCTACACCTTC.

The chain employs TRBV30 and TRBJ1-2, with TRBD1 identical over 9 bases. After removal of 3 bases from V and 5 bases from J, the junction contained 7 bases not matched to a gene. There are 14 residues in the CDR3. Germline V lookup: CDR1 GTSNPN, CDR2 SVGIG (reference sequence). CDR3 in DNA: TGTGCCTGGAGCTTCGGGACAGGGCTTTATGGCTACACCTTC. Translated, it gives CAWSFGTGLYGYTF.

The genes are TRBV19 and TRBJ1-5; TRBD1 agrees at 7 bases. V gave up 4 bases and J gave up 7 bases; unmatched junction bases: 4. This CDR3 has 13 amino acids. The germline V gene encodes CDR1 LNHDA and CDR2 SQIVND (reference sequence). DNA for the CDR3: TGTGCCAGTAGTAGACAGGGTGGCCAGCCCCAGCATTTT. It encodes CASSRQGGQPQHF.

At least ten counts were recorded for this clone. The chain uses TRBV5-4 and TRBJ2-1, with 9 bases identical to TRBD2. The CDR3 sequence is 15 residues long. Per the germline V gene, CDR1 is SGHNT and CDR2 is YYREEE (reference sequence). V shed 2 bases and J 2 bases; nucleotides not matched to a gene: 2. The CDR3 loop reads CASSFGGGAYNEQFF. CDR3 DNA: TGTGCCAGCAGCTTTGGCGGGGGGGCCTACAATGAGCAGTTCTTC.

This clone came up a few times. The same CDR3 also results from other DNA sequences found in this sample. J is TRBJ1-1 and V is TRBV6-1; 7 nucleotides agree with TRBD1. This CDR3 has 13 amino acids. Germline CDR1 and CDR2: MNHNS and SASEGT. J lost 5 bases, V lost 2 bases, and 2 bases had no gene match. Here the CDR3 DNA reads TGTGCCAGCAGTGAACGACAGGGAACTGAAGCTTTCTTT. Its translation: CASSERQGTEAFF.

Only one count was recorded for this clone. The rearrangement links TRBV4-1 to TRBJ2-2; weak D call: TRBD1 (5 bases). V was cut by 4 bases and J by 6 bases, with 12 bases left in between. The CDR3 is made up of 14 amino acids. Germline-derived CDR1 and CDR2 are MGHRA and YSYEKL. The CDR3 DNA reads as TGCGCCAGCAGCCTTAACAGGTTTGCCGGGGAGCTGTTTTTT. Protein: CASSLNRFAGELFF.

The chain has TRBV28 and TRBJ2-1; a weak D match, TRBD2 (6 bases). V shed 3 bases and J shed 0 bases, with 9 bases lying between them. The CDR3 consists of 15 residues. Germline V gives CDR1 MDHEN, CDR2 SYDVKM. The CDR3, as DNA: TGTGCCAGCAGTTTCAGCGGGTCCTCCTACAATGAGCAGTTCTTC. Translated: CASSFSGSSYNEQFF.

The V gene is TRBV2, the J gene TRBJ2-5; 10 bases are shared with TRBD2. V shed 4 bases, J shed 2 bases, and the junction held 4 bases outside the gene matches. The germline V gene has CDR1 SNHLY and CDR2 FYNNEI. The CDR3 runs to 15 residues. For the CDR3, the DNA is TGTGCCAGCAGTGTTCGGACTAGCGGACAAGAGACCCAGTACTTC. Amino acid sequence: CASSVRTSGQETQYF.

The DNA of the CDR3 is TGTGCCAGCTCCCAGGGACAGGGGGCTTTGAGCACTGAAGCTTTCTTT. It yields the protein CASSQGQGALSTEAFF. The V and J genes are TRBV18 and TRBJ1-1; 12 nucleotides match TRBD1. The CDR3 sequence is 16 residues long. Per the germline V gene, CDR1 is KGHSH and CDR2 is LQKENI. Trimming cost V 6 bases and J 4 bases; bases outside gene matches: 9.

The chain couples TRBV7-6 to TRBJ2-5; 8 bases align to TRBD1. The CDR3 runs to 13 residues. The germline gives CDR1 SGHVS, CDR2 FNYEAQ. With V trimmed by 4 bases and J by 6 bases, 4 bases remained unmatched. CDR3 coding DNA: TGTGCCAGCAGCTCCTGGACAGGGCAGACCCAGTACTTC. Its protein product is CASSSWTGQTQYF.

The chain carries TRBV7-7 and TRBJ2-5; a weak D match, TRBD2 (6 bases). Between the trimmed V and J ends, which lost 4 bases and 2 bases, there was a span of 11 bases. Germline V gives CDR1 SSHAT, CDR2 FNYEAQ (reference sequence). CDR3 size: 14 residues. As DNA, the CDR3 is TGTGCCAGCAGCTCAAATGGGGGGCAAGAGACCCAGTACTTC. Translating it yields CASSSNGGQETQYF.

The chain joins TRBV10-3 to TRBJ1-2; D is perhaps TRBD1 (5 bases). V was clipped by 0 bases and J by 8 bases, with 13 bases between them. Germline CDR1 ENHRY, CDR2 SYGVKD. The CDR3 is 14 amino acids. The CDR3 DNA reads as TGTGCCATCAGTGAGTCAACGGGGGTGGGAGGCTACACCTTC. Protein sequence: CAISESTGVGGYTF.

The rearrangement joins TRBV11-2 to TRBJ2-7; no clear D gene. Trimming stripped 5 bases from V and 2 bases from J, with 16 bases between. This CDR3 spans 15 amino acids. Germline CDR1 SGHAT, CDR2 FQNNGV. The CDR3 region has the DNA TGTGCCAGCAGCCCGATAGAGCGCCCGCCCTACGAGCAGTACTTC. Translating it yields CASSPIERPPYEQYF.

The gene calls are TRBV11-2 and TRBJ2-7; no clear D gene. V was pared by 5 bases and J by 6 bases, with 17 bases between. The CDR3 contains 14 residues. Germline-derived CDR1 and CDR2 are SGHAT and FQNNGV. CDR3 loop: CASSPHTPTPEQYF. CDR3 nucleotide sequence: TGTGCCAGCAGCCCCCACACCCCCACGCCCGAGCAGTACTTC. The whole variable domain, filled in from reference TRBV11-2 and TRBJ2-7, reads EAGVAQSPRYKIIEKRQSVAFWCNPISGHATLYWYQQILGQGPKLLIQFQNNGVVDDSQLPKDRFSAERLKGVDSTLKIQPAKLEDSAVYLCASSPHTPTPEQYFGPGTRLTVT.

J is TRBJ2-7 and V is TRBV10-2; 9 bases are shared with TRBD1. Trimming took 3 bases from V and 2 from J; bases not matched to a gene: 8. The CDR3 covers 16 residues. From germline, CDR1 is WSHSY and CDR2 SAAADI. Written as DNA, the CDR3 is TGCGCCAGCAGTGATACGGGACAGGGATCGGCCTACGAGCAGTACTTC. It is translated as CASSDTGQGSAYEQYF.

This clone occurred once. The chain carries TRBV2 and TRBJ2-7; 12 bases align to TRBD2. V lost 2 bases, J lost 4 bases, and 6 bases stayed unmatched. From germline, CDR1 is SNHLY and CDR2 FYNNEI. The CDR3 contains 16 residues. The CDR3, as DNA: TGTGCCAGCAGTGAACAACTAGCGGGGGGCTGGTACGAGCAGTACTTC. Encoded protein: CASSEQLAGGWYEQYF.

The chain carries TRBV6-1 and TRBJ2-7, with D hard to call. The V end lost 2 bases, the J end lost 5 bases, and 7 bases lay between the germline ends. Germline CDR1 and CDR2: MNHNS and SASEGT. CDR3 length equals 12 residues. The CDR3 DNA reads as TGTGCCAGCAGTGAATCGCGTCACGAGCAGTACTTC. The encoded protein is CASSESRHEQYF.

In this sample, this clone turned up a few times. The sample holds other DNA sequences that translate to the same CDR3. The chain is built from TRBV6-1 and TRBJ1-4, with 9 positions matching TRBD1. Germline CDR1 MNHNS, CDR2 SASEGT. CDR3 length: 15 amino acids. The J segment lost 5 bases and the V segment lost 1 base, leaving 2 bases of the junction unmatched. The CDR3 here is CASSEEGTGNEKLFF. DNA of the CDR3: TGTGCCAGCAGTGAAGAAGGGACAGGGAATGAAAAACTGTTTTTT.

The CDR3 bases are TGTGCCAGTCTACAGGGGAACTCCTACGAGCAGTACTTC. Translating gives CASLQGNSYEQYF. V is TRBV11-2 and J is TRBJ2-7; TRBD1 matches at 7 bases. V gave up 9 bases and J gave up 0 bases; unmatched junction bases: 5. Germline V lookup: CDR1 SGHAT, CDR2 FQNNGV. This CDR3 region has 13 residues.

The chain uses TRBV5-6 and TRBJ2-1; no definite D call. Germline-derived CDR1 and CDR2 are SGHDT and YYEEEE. The CDR3 spans 12 residues. The V end lost 4 bases, the J end lost 8 bases, and 10 bases lay between the germline ends. The CDR3 here is CASSRRVYEQFF. The CDR3 DNA sequence: TGTGCCAGCAGCCGCCGAGTATATGAGCAGTTCTTC. The variable domain in full, completed from reference TRBV5-6 and TRBJ2-1, reads DAGVTQSPTHLIKTRGQQVTLRCSPKSGHDTVSWYQQALGQGPQFIFQYYEEEERQRGNFPDRFSGHQFPNYSSELNVNALLLGDSALYLCASSRRVYEQFFGPGTRLTVL.

The genes are TRBV19 and TRBJ1-2, with 9 bases fitting TRBD1. The J segment lost 5 bases and the V segment lost 2 bases, leaving 6 bases of the junction unmatched. Germline V CDR1 and CDR2: LNHDA, SQIVND (reference sequence). This CDR3 has 15 amino acids. CDR3 in DNA: TGTGCCAGTAGTATAAGCTGGGACAGGGTGTATGGCTACACCTTC. As protein: CASSISWDRVYGYTF. The full variable domain, with the rest looked up from reference TRBV19 and TRBJ1-2, is DGGITQSPKYLFRKEGQNVTLSCEQNLNHDAMYWYRQDPGQGLRLIYYSQIVNDFQKGDIAEGYSVSREKKESFPLTVTSAQKNPTAFYLCASSISWDRVYGYTFGSGTRLTVV.

The rearrangement links TRBV5-4 to TRBJ2-5, with D unresolved. The CDR3 has 11 amino acids. The germline CDR1 and CDR2 sequences are SGHNT and YYREEE (reference sequence). Trimming shortened V by 4 bases and J by 2 bases, and 3 bases separated the two germline ends. The CDR3 bases are TGTGCCAGCAGCGCGCAAGAGACCCAGTACTTC. This sequence encodes CASSAQETQYF.

The chain has TRBV6-1 and TRBJ2-1, with 8 bases lining up with TRBD1. Germline-derived CDR1 and CDR2 are MNHNS and SASEGT. This CDR3 spans 15 amino acids. V lost 2 bases and J lost 3; bases outside the gene matches: 3. The CDR3 is CASSEPGGRYNEQFF. CDR3 in DNA: TGTGCCAGCAGTGAACCAGGGGGCCGCTACAATGAGCAGTTCTTC.

This chain connects TRBV7-2 to TRBJ1-3, with D unresolved. CDR1 SGHTA and CDR2 FQGNSA come from the germline V gene. CDR3 length: 15 amino acids. Trimming shortened V by 0 bases and J by 3 bases, and 9 bases separated the two germline ends. CDR3 DNA: TGTGCCAGCAGCTTAGCATCGGGATATGGAAACACCATATATTTT. This gives the protein CASSLASGYGNTIYF.

V and J are TRBV6-5 and TRBJ2-7; the D gene is possibly TRBD1 (7 bases). Trimming took off 7 bases at V and 3 bases at J, with 16 bases between the two ends. The germline V gene has CDR1 MNHEY and CDR2 SVGAGI. This CDR3 region has 14 residues. The CDR3 loop reads CASKVRQGLYEQYF. The CDR3 nucleotides read TGTGCCAGCAAAGTTCGACAGGGACTCTACGAGCAGTACTTC.

The count of this clone is one. J is TRBJ2-5 and V is TRBV12-3 or TRBV12-4; a possible D gene is TRBD1 (6 bases). The CDR3 consists of 13 residues. V was trimmed by 5 bases and J by 5 bases, leaving 12 bases between them. In DNA form, the CDR3 reads TGTGCCAGCAGTGCAAGGGGGTGGGAGACCCAGTACTTC. It translates to CASSARGWETQYF.